This T cell receptor beta chain is drawn from a study of T-cell reconstitution after alpha-beta-depleted transplantation in children. This sample's TCRbeta library carried unique molecular identifier barcodes. TCRdb re-called the PCR reads through MiXCR, storing one row per CDR3 protein. The table lists 640,000 or so distinct CDR3 sequences, about 15% of them singletons. This clonotype was obtained from a human donor who donated a stem cell graft to a child with acute myeloid leukemia. This specimen was PBMCs from the stem cell graft donor, taken from the stem cell graft.

CDR3 in amino acids: CASSRSQIAGGNYNEQFF. The DNA of the CDR3 is TGCGCCAGCAGCCGCTCCCAGATAGCGGGGGGCAACTACAATGAGCAGTTCTTC. The gene calls are TRBV4-3 and TRBJ2-1, with 10 bases lining up with TRBD2. V dropped 4 bases and J dropped 3; count of bases not matched to a gene: 12. Looked up from germline, CDR1 is LGHNA and CDR2 is YSLEER. This CDR3 is built from 18 residues.